These 7 T cell receptor beta chains were all obtained from the same sample, sequenced in a study of regulatory T cells in long-lasting Graves disease. To make TCR beta libraries, researchers used iRepertoire HTBI primers and Arm-PCR of CDR3 regions. Using its own MiXCR run on the multiplex PCR reads, TCRdb lists one record per CDR3 protein. The sample has 400,000 to 500,000 distinct CDR3 sequences; less than 25% are singletons. Time point meaning: persistent/refractory GD, antithyroid drugs over 5 years with positive TRAb. Extracted PBMC RNA gave rise to the TCR library. Sequenced material: peripheral blood mononuclear cells (PBMCs), taken when the disease was refractory, from a patient treated with antithyroid drugs. These receptors were taken from a female donor with Graves disease.

This rearrangement joins TRBV7-8 to TRBJ1-5, with 8 bases aligning to TRBD1. CDR1 and CDR2 (germline): SGHVS, FQNEAQ. The ends lost 5 bases at V and 5 bases at J; junction bases unmatched: 14. This CDR3 has 17 residues. CDR3: CASSPRGSGQVYQPQHF. CDR3 DNA: TGTGCCAGCAGCCCACGGGGGTCGGGACAGGTCTATCAGCCCCAGCATTTT. Full variable domain (outside the CDR3, taken from reference TRBV7-8 and TRBJ1-5): GAGVSQSPRYKVAKRGQDVALRCDPISGHVSLFWYQQALGQGPEFLTYFQNEAQLDKSGLPSDRFFAERPEGSVSTLKIQRTQQEDSAVYLCASSPRGSGQVYQPQHFGDGTRLSIL.

This clonotype was counted only a few times. The rearrangement links TRBV2 to TRBJ1-1, with D maybe TRBD1 (6 bases). Trimming cost V 6 bases and J 1 base, with 18 bases left between them. The CDR3 is 16 amino acids. CDR1 SNHLY and CDR2 FYNNEI come from the germline V gene. The DNA of the CDR3 is TGTGCCAGCAGCCAAGCCTCCGGGACAACGAACACTGAAGCTTTCTTT. Residues: CASSQASGTTNTEAFF.

This clonotype turned up a few times. This chain joins TRBV7-9 and TRBJ2-5, with D possibly TRBD2 on 5 matching bases. CDR3 length: 15 amino acids. The germline gives CDR1 SEHNR, CDR2 FQNEAQ (reference sequence). Trimming removed 5 bases at V and 1 base at J, with 14 bases between. The CDR3 spells CASSPIAGPQETQYF. In DNA form, the CDR3 reads TGTGCCAGCAGCCCGATCGCGGGCCCCCAAGAGACCCAGTACTTC.

This clonotype was seen ten or more times. The chain combines TRBV11-2 with TRBJ1-1; no reliable D call. CDR1 SGHAT and CDR2 FQNNGV come from the germline V gene. The CDR3 runs to 16 residues. Deletions cut 1 base from V and 0 bases from J, with 12 bases between. CDR3 sequence (DNA): TGTGCCAGCAGCTTAGGTCCCGGAAACTTGAACACTGAAGCTTTCTTT. This sequence encodes CASSLGPGNLNTEAFF.

Turning to this clonotype: One end of the junction varies from germline; a read error may be responsible. The V call is TRBV12-3 or TRBV12-4, the J call TRBJ2-2, with 9 bases lining up with TRBD2. This CDR3 has 17 residues. The chain's CDR3 is CATRKLAGPANTGELLF. The DNA of the CDR3 is TGTGCCACCCGGAAACTAGCGGGTCCCGCGAACACCGGGGAGCTGCTTTTT.

As regards this clonotype: This may stem from a read error, because a much larger clone lies one nucleotide away. This chain uses TRBV27 with TRBJ1-1; D is unclear. The CDR3 loop spans 14 amino acids. Germline values: CDR1 MNHEY, CDR2 SMNVEV (reference sequence). CDR3 coding DNA: TGTGCCAGCAGTTCCCGTCTAGAGAACACTGAAGCTCTCTTT. Amino acids: CASSSRLENTEALF.

Ten or more counts support this clonotype. The chain joins TRBV7-2 to TRBJ2-5, with D perhaps matching TRBD2 (7 bases). Trimming pared 0 bases from V and 2 bases from J, leaving 16 bases between. Germline V gene data show CDR1 as SGHTA and CDR2 as FQGNSA. The CDR3 runs 17 residues. The CDR3 nucleotides are TGTGCCAGCAGCTTAGCCCTACGGGGGGCCCAACAAGAGACCCAGTACTTC. Translation: CASSLALRGAQQETQYF.